This T cell receptor beta chain was observed in a study of T cells in Graves' hyperthyroidism and ophthalmopathy. Whole-study findings and limits: Most thyroid clonotypes expanded above 0.001 were also detected in blood.

TCR beta CDR3 region amplification was performed from RNA transcripts. First-round RT-PCR of the TCR CDR3 relied on the HTBI primer set. TCRdb analysed the multiplex PCR reads with MiXCR anew, one entry per CDR3 protein. Among 500,000 to 800,000 distinct CDR3 sequences listed, approximately 42% were seen once. Unmatched junction bases numbered 3, after V lost 5 bases and J lost 5 bases. In germline, CDR1 is SNHLY, CDR2 FYNNEI. CDR3 length: 14 amino acids. A patient was excluded if there was uncontrolled infection, other autoimmune disease, pregnancy or lactation. Diagnostic decisions used clinical symptoms, serum thyroxine and TRAb, thyroid ultrasound and orbital computed tomography. Details on this clonotype: The antigen remains unidentified.

The chain recombines TRBV2 with TRBJ2-5; 12 bases map to TRBD2. The TCR originated in an adult man with Graves' disease, either hyperthyroidism or ophthalmopathy (not recorded which). Sample: peripheral blood or thyroid tissue (not recorded which). CDR3 in amino acids: CASSYLAGGETQYF. CDR3 nucleotide sequence: TGTGCCAGCAGTTACCTAGCGGGGGGGGAGACCCAGTACTTC.